The next 11 T cell receptor beta chains were all read from a single sample in a study of T-cell reconstitution after alpha-beta-depleted transplantation in children (dated by TCRdb to the mid-2010s). The method was PCR. The sample was run on an Illumina HiSeq 2500. Molecular barcoding was employed in the preparation of TCR libraries, with unique molecular identifiers being used to normalize TCRbeta repertoire quantification. Clones were called with MiXCR by TCRdb after fastp trimmed the public reads at Q25, and only in-frame beta chains were retained. A single entry per CDR3 protein holds the most common genes and DNA from its merged rows. This sample comprises 500,000 or so distinct CDR3 sequences, about 30% of them detected only once. The ten most abundant clones make up around 2.5% of the sample. The input for sequencing was PBMCs from the stem cell graft donor, taken from the stem cell graft. The origin of the receptors is a human donor who donated a stem cell graft to a child with aplastic anemia.

This chain uses TRBV4-3 with TRBJ1-2, with 7 bases identical to TRBD1. The CDR3 contains 15 residues. V trimming: 0 bases; J trimming: 4 bases; junction bases outside the gene matches: 5. In germline, CDR1 is LGHNA, CDR2 YSLEER. CDR3 sequence reads: CASSQERGRAYGYTF. As DNA, the CDR3 is TGCGCCAGCAGCCAAGAGAGGGGGCGCGCCTATGGCTACACCTTC.

The rearrangement joins TRBV20-1 to TRBJ2-1; TRBD2 matches at 7 bases. V gave up 0 bases and J gave up 6 bases; unmatched junction bases: 2. Germline CDR1 DFQATT, CDR2 SNEGSKA (reference sequence). The CDR3 length is 13 residues. The CDR3 is CSARDRGVNEQFF. CDR3 in DNA: TGCAGTGCTAGAGATCGGGGGGTCAATGAGCAGTTCTTC.

This chain joins TRBV28 and TRBJ2-7; no definite D call. From germline, CDR1 is MDHEN and CDR2 SYDVKM. The length of the CDR3 is 12 residues. The V end lost 5 bases, the J end lost 6 bases, and 11 bases lay between the germline ends. The CDR3 DNA sequence: TGTGCCAGCAGTGAGGTTGTCTCCGAGCAGTACTTC. Translated: CASSEVVSEQYF.

This clonotype was detected a few times. V and J are TRBV7-2 and TRBJ1-1, with D tentatively TRBD1 (5 bases). With 3 bases removed from V and 4 bases from J, the gap between germline ends came to 15 bases. This CDR3 contains 15 residues. Germline V gene lookup returns CDR1 SGHTA and CDR2 FQGNSA. CDR3 sequence: CASSFPGGSFTEAFF. CDR3 DNA sequence: TGTGCCAGCAGCTTTCCCGGGGGTTCGTTCACTGAAGCTTTCTTT.

The genes are TRBV11-3 and TRBJ1-1; the match to TRBD1 covers 9 bases. This CDR3 is 15 amino acids long. CDR1 and CDR2 from the germline V gene are SGHNT and YENEEA. The junction had 7 bases not matched to a gene; V was cut back by 5 bases and J by 3 bases. The CDR3 spells CASSLTGGAYTEAFF. The DNA of the CDR3 is TGTGCCAGCAGCCTTACAGGGGGCGCATACACTGAAGCTTTCTTT.

This clonotype was observed a few times. This chain uses TRBV12-3 or TRBV12-4 with TRBJ2-7; D call uncertain. Trimming left V 3 bases short and J 5 bases short, with 11 bases between. The CDR3 runs to 13 residues. The CDR3 spells CASSFSGYHEQYV. The CDR3 nucleotides are TGTGCCAGCAGTTTCTCCGGATACCACGAGCAGTACGTC.

This chain connects TRBV7-2 to TRBJ2-7; D is unclear. Deletions cut 5 bases from V and 0 bases from J, with 17 bases between. This CDR3 comprises 16 residues. Germline V gives CDR1 SGHTA, CDR2 FQGNSA. The CDR3 is CASSLSSGRSSYEQYV. CDR3 coding DNA: TGTGCCAGCAGCCTTTCTTCGGGCCGAAGCTCCTACGAGCAGTACGTC.

This chain connects TRBV20-1 to TRBJ2-1; no definite D call. Germline V CDR1 and CDR2: DFQATT, SNEGSKA (reference sequence). This CDR3 has 13 residues. V shed 2 bases and J shed 5 bases, with 10 bases lying between them. DNA of the CDR3: TGCAGTGCTAGAAACCCGCTAGACAATGAGCAGTTCTTC. Its translation is CSARNPLDNEQFF.

CDR3 in DNA: TGTGCCAGCAGTCCACGCAGGGGATTCTCTGGAAACACCATATATTTT. This encodes CASSPRRGFSGNTIYF. The chain is built from TRBV6-1 and TRBJ1-3, with D possibly matching TRBD1 (6 bases). The CDR3 sequence is 16 residues long. The V gene lost 5 bases and the J gene lost 0 bases, with 14 bases spanning the gap. The germline V gene encodes CDR1 MNHNS and CDR2 SASEGT.

A few counts support this clonotype. V is TRBV7-9 and J is TRBJ2-1, with 8 positions matching TRBD2. CDR1 is SEHNR and CDR2 is FQNEAQ in the germline V gene (reference sequence). The CDR3 totals 16 residues. V lost 2 bases, J lost 7 bases, and 10 bases stayed unmatched. The CDR3 loop reads CASSLPSGLAINEQFF. The DNA for the CDR3 is TGTGCCAGCAGCTTACCCTCCGGACTAGCAATTAATGAGCAGTTCTTC.

The chain carries TRBV6-2 or TRBV6-3 and TRBJ2-7; the D is unclear. V lost 4 bases, J lost 5 bases, and 15 bases lay in between. Germline V gene sequence: CDR1 MNHEY, CDR2 SVGEGT. CDR3 size: 14 residues. CDR3 loop: CASSLYTTVHEQYF. The CDR3 DNA reads TGTGCCAGCAGTTTGTACACCACCGTCCACGAGCAGTACTTC.